Below are 5 T cell receptor beta chains sequenced from a single sample in a study of T cells expressing NK-cell markers (dated by TCRdb to about 2020). The library was built by means of 5' RACE. Reads for this sample came from an Illumina HiSeq 2000. TCRdb reprocessed the reads, reporting each CDR3 protein sequence once and no DNA. The sample table records fewer than 300,000 distinct CDR3 sequences. The ten most abundant clones make up around 4.3% of the sample. Sequenced: blood T cells: a sorted CD56 or NKG2C T cell subset, CD4+ or CD8+ T cells, or bulk PBMC T cells (not recorded which). These receptors were taken from a woman aged 18-70 years in good health.

The V gene is TRBV19, the J gene TRBJ2-1. CDR1 and CDR2 (germline): LNHDA, SQIVND (reference sequence). CDR3 length: 11 residues. CDR3 loop: CASSIVSEQFF. The complete variable domain, with remaining parts taken from reference TRBV19 and TRBJ2-1, reads DGGITQSPKYLFRKEGQNVTLSCEQNLNHDAMYWYRQDPGQGLRLIYYSQIVNDFQKGDIAEGYSVSREKKESFPLTVTSAQKNPTAFYLCASSIVSEQFFGPGTRLTVL.

V usage is TRBV23-1 and J usage is TRBJ2-1; TCRdb's D call, TRBD1, is unchecked because there is no DNA. TRBV23-1 is an ORF, and what it does is uncertain. The CDR3 has 14 amino acids. The CDR3 loop is CASSRGKGYNEQFF.

V and J are TRBV11-2 and TRBJ1-5. The CDR3 is 15 residues long. Germline CDR1 SGHAT, CDR2 FQNNGV. The chain's CDR3 is CASSLDSGRNQPQHF.

CDR3 amino acids: CSAISGSSTDTQYF. The chain is built from TRBV20-1 and TRBJ2-3. This CDR3 has 14 residues. Germline V gene sequence: CDR1 DFQATT, CDR2 SNEGSKA (reference sequence).

This chain connects TRBV20-1 to TRBJ2-7; TCRdb names TRBD2, which stays unverified in the absence of DNA. CDR1 is DFQATT and CDR2 is SNEGSKA in the germline V gene (reference sequence). This CDR3 is 14 amino acids long. The CDR3 reads CSATGLAGGYEQYF.